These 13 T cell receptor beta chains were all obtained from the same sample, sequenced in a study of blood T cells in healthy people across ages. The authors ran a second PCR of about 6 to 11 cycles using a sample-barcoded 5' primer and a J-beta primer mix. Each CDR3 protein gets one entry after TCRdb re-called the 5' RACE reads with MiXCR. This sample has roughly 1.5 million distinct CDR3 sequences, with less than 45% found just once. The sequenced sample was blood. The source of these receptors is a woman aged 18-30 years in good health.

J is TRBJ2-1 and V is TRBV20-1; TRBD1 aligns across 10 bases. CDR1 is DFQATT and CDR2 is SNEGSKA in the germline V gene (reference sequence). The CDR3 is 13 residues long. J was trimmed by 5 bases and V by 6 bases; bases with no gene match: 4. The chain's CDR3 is CSAPGTGDNEQFF. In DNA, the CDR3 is TGCAGTGCACCCGGGACAGGGGACAATGAGCAGTTCTTC.

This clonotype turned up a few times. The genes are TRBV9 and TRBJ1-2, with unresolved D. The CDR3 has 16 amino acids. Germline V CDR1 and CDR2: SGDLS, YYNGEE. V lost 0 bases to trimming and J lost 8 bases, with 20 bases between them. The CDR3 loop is CASSVGLDGPLGGYTF. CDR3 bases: TGTGCCAGCAGCGTAGGTTTAGACGGACCCTTAGGAGGCTACACCTTC.

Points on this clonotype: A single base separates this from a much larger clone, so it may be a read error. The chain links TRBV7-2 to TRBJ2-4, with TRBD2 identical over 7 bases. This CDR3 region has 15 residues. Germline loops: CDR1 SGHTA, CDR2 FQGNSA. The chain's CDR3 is CASSLSGVAKNIRYF. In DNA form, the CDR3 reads TGTGCCAGCAGCTTAAGCGGGGTAGCCAAAAACATTCGGTACTTC.

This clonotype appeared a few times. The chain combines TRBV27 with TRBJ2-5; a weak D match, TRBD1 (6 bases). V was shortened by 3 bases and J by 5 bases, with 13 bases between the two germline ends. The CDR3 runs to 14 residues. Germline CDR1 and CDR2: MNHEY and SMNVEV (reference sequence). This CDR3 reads CASSFQGPTETQYF. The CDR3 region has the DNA TGTGCCAGCAGTTTTCAGGGGCCGACGGAGACCCAGTACTTC.

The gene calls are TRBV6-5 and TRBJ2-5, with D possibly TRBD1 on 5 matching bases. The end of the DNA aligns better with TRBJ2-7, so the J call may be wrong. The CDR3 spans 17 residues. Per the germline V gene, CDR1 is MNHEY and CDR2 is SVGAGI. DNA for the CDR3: TGTGCCAGCAGTTACGGTTTTTCGGCTCCAGGGATCGACGAGCAGTACTTC. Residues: CASSYGFSAPGIDEQYF.

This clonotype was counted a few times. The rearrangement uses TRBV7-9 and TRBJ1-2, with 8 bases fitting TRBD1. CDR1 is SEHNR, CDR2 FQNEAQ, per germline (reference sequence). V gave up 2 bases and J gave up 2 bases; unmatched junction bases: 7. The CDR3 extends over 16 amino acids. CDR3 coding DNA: TGTGCCAGCAGCTTACCGACAGGGGTGTCCAACTATGGCTACACCTTC. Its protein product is CASSLPTGVSNYGYTF.

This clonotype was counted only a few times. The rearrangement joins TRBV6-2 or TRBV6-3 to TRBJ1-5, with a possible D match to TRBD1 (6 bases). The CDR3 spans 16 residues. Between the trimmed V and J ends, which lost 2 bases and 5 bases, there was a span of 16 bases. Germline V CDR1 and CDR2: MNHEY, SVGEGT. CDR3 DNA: TGTGCCAGCAGTTACGAAGCAGGGGCACCCTATCAGCCCCAGCATTTT. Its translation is CASSYEAGAPYQPQHF.

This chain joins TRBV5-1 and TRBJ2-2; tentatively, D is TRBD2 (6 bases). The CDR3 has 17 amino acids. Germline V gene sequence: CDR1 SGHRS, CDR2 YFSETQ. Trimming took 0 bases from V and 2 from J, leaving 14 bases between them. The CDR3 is CASSLAVVADNTGELFF. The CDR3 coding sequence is TGCGCCAGCAGCTTGGCCGTGGTAGCGGATAACACCGGGGAGCTGTTTTTT.

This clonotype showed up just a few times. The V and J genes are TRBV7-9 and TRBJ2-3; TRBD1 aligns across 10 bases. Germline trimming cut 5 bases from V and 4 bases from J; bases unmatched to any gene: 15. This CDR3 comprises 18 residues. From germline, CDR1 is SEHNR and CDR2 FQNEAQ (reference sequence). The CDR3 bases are TGTGCCAGCAGCGACCAAGGCCGATGGGACAGGGGTCCAGATACGCAGTATTTT. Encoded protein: CASSDQGRWDRGPDTQYF.

CDR3 protein: CASSVHSGGSYGYTF. Written as DNA, the CDR3 is TGTGCCAGCAGTGTACACAGTGGAGGGAGCTATGGCTACACCTTC. The V and J genes are TRBV27 and TRBJ1-2; D is ambiguous. The CDR3 covers 15 residues. In germline, CDR1 is MNHEY, CDR2 SMNVEV (reference sequence). Trimming took off 5 bases at V and 4 bases at J, with 17 bases between the two ends.

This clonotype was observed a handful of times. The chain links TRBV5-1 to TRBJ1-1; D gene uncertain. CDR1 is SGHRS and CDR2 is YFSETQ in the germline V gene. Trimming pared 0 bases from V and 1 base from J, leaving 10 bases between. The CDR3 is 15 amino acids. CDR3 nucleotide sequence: TGCGCCAGCAGCTTGGCTGTAGACCAGAACACTGAAGCTTTCTTT. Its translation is CASSLAVDQNTEAFF.

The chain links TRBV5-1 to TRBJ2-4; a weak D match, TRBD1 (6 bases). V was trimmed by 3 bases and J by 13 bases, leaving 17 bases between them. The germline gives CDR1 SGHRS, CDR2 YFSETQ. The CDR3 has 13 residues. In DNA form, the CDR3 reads TGCGCCAGCAGCTCCAGGACAGAAGGGGAGCAGTACTTC. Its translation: CASSSRTEGEQYF.

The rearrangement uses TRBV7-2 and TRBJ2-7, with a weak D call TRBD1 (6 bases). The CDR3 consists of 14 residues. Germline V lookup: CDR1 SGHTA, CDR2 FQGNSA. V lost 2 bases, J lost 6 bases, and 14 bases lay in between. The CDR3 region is CASSLYGRGSEQYF. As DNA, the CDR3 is TGTGCCAGCAGCTTATACGGCAGGGGTAGCGAGCAGTACTTC.